This T cell receptor (beta chain) was identified in a study of T cells in Graves' hyperthyroidism and ophthalmopathy. General study findings and limits: The blood repertoire included most of the expanded thyroid clonotypes above 0.001.

This clonotype was counted at least ten times. Its target is not known. Amplified TCR beta CDR3 regions came from RNA transcripts. HTBI primers were the set used in a first-round RT-PCR of the TCR CDR3. Via MiXCR, TCRdb re-called the multiplex PCR reads, giving one row per CDR3 protein. The table lists 300,000 to 450,000 distinct CDR3 sequences, 25% of them singletons. V lost 4 bases to trimming and J lost 2 bases, with 9 bases between them. Germline V gives CDR1 MDHEN, CDR2 SYDVKM. This CDR3 is built from 13 residues. The sample consisted of blood. The receptor was isolated from a man aged 45 to 65 with Graves' hyperthyroidism. V gene TRBV28 combines with J gene TRBJ2-7; the D is unclear. In nucleotides, the CDR3 is TGTGCCAGCAGTTCCCGCGACCCCTACGAGCAGTACTTC. It encodes CASSSRDPYEQYF.